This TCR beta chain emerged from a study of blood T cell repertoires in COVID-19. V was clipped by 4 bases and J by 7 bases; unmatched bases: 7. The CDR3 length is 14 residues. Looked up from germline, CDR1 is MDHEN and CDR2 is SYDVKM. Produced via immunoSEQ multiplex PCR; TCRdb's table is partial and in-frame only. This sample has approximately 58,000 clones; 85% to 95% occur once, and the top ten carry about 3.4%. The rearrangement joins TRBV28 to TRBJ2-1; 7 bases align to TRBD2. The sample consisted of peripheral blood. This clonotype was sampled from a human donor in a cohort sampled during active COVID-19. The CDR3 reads CASSSPGTINEQFF. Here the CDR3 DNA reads TGTGCCAGCAGTTCCCCCGGGACTATAAATGAGCAGTTCTTC. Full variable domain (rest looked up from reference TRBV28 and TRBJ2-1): DVKVTQSSRYLVKRTGEKVFLECVQDMDHENMFWYRQDPGLGLRLIYFSYDVKMKEKGDIPEGYSVSREKKERFSLILESASTNQTSMYLCASSSPGTINEQFFGPGTRLTVL.